This TCR beta chain comes out of a study of blood T cell repertoires in COVID-19. Study information: Samples of COVID-19 (acute and convalescent) were obtained from the United States, Italy and Spain. In each case, the material was cDNA or gDNA derived from T cells, B-cell-depleted T cells, or PBMCs.

The V and J ends lost 2 bases and 0 bases, in that order; junction bases with no gene match: 9. The CDR3 length is 19 residues. Germline V gene lookup returns CDR1 SGHRS and CDR2 YFSETQ. Original analysis: How many nucleated cells were present was estimated from reference gene primer amplification. Profiling relied on immunoSEQ multiplex PCR, and the TCRdb table lists in-frame clones only, not all of them. That table furnishes V, J and clone size, whereas the DNA furnished D and trimming. Of roughly 130,000 clones in the sample, 80% were seen once. Sample: peripheral blood. The sequence was collected from a man aged 60 to 75 with active or convalescent COVID-19. The rearrangement uses TRBV5-1 and TRBJ2-5; TRBD2 matches at 14 bases. In DNA, the CDR3 is TGCGCCAGCAGCTTTCCGGGACTAGCGGGAGCCGGGTACCAAGAGACCCAGTACTTC. Its translation is CASSFPGLAGAGYQETQYF.